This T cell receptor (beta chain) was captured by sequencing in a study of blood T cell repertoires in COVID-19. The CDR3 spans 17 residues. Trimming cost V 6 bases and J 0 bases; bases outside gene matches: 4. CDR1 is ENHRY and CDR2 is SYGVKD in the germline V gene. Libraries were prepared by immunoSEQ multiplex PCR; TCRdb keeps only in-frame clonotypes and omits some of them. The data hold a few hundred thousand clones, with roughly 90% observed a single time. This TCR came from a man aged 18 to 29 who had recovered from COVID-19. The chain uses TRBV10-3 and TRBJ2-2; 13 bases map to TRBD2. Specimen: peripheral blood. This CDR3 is CAIRPLAGGTNTGELFF. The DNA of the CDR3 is TGTGCCATCAGACCACTAGCGGGAGGGACGAACACCGGGGAGCTGTTTTTT.